This T cell receptor (beta chain) was sequenced in a study of T cell responses to AZD1222 COVID-19 vaccine. Germline CDR1 is SGHTA and CDR2 is FQGNSA. This CDR3 comprises 16 residues. J was trimmed by 2 bases and V by 5 bases; bases with no gene match: 10. Sequenced by immunoSEQ multiplex PCR; TCRdb stores in-frame clones only, minus some. In the table there are over 130,000 clones, roughly 90% of which are singletons. This TCR came from an adult who received the AZD1222 COVID-19 vaccine. The chain joins TRBV7-2 to TRBJ2-3; 7 bases match TRBD1. The sequencing here drew on peripheral blood, taken 28 days after the second AZD1222 dose. The CDR3 region is CASSIRQGDFTDTQYF. In nucleotides, the CDR3 is TGTGCCAGCAGCATCCGACAGGGAGACTTCACAGATACGCAGTATTTT.